A selection of T cell receptor beta chains follows, all from one sample in a study of early T cells in non-severe SARS-CoV-2 infection. Using its own MiXCR run on the 5' RACE reads, TCRdb lists one record per CDR3 protein. The sample holds 55,000 to 70,000 distinct CDR3 sequences, approximately 5.6% seen once. The source material was whole blood. These receptor sequences come from an adult who was a healthcare worker with PCR-confirmed SARS-CoV-2 infection or an uninfected control (not recorded which). Each CDR3 is given with its conserved first and last residue. A D gene is named only where the DNA matches it firmly. Rows may omit the clone size; those that give it use once, few, many or a size class.

TRBV5-1	NA	NA	TRBJ2-3	CASSRELSSTDTQYF	TGCGCCAGCAGCCGGGAGCTGTCTAGCACAGATACGCAGTATTTT
TRBV7-6	many	NA	TRBJ1-5	CASSSRARGPQHF	TGTGCCAGCAGCTCACGAGCACGAGGGCCCCAGCATTTT
TRBV20-1	few	NA	TRBJ1-1	CSARLGLNTEAFF	TGCAGTGCTAGATTGGGGCTCAACACTGAAGCTTTCTTT
TRBV18	many	TRBD2	TRBJ2-7	CASSPLPTSGGDEQYF	TGTGCCAGCTCACCTCTGCCGACTAGCGGGGGCGACGAGCAGTACTTC
TRBV11-2	many	NA	TRBJ2-1	CASSLVRASSYNEQFF	TGTGCCAGCAGCTTAGTACGTGCCAGCTCCTACAATGAGCAGTTCTTC
TRBV19	few	NA	TRBJ2-7	CASSMKLDYEQYF	TGTGCCAGTAGTATGAAACTAGACTACGAGCAGTACTTC
TRBV25-1	few	NA	TRBJ2-3	CATTGDTQYF	TGTGCCACCACGGGGGATACGCAGTATTTT
TRBV29-1	few	NA	TRBJ2-7	CSVSSSYEQYF	TGCAGCGTTTCATCCTCCTACGAGCAGTACTTC
TRBV28	many	TRBD2	TRBJ2-5	CASSSPSAGTSGRGAQYF	TGTGCCAGCAGTTCCCCATCGGCCGGGACTAGCGGGAGGGGGGCCCAGTACTTC
TRBV11-3	few	TRBD2	TRBJ2-5	CASSAGVFSSGTQETQYF	TGTGCCAGCAGCGCGGGGGTCTTTTCTAGCGGGACGCAAGAGACCCAGTACTTC
TRBV5-1	few	TRBD1	TRBJ1-1	CASSLDRGFTEAFF	TGCGCCAGCAGCTTGGACAGGGGTTTCACTGAAGCTTTCTTT
TRBV23-1	few	TRBD1	TRBJ2-3	CASSQKDRGRADTQYF	TGCGCCAGCAGTCAAAAAGACAGGGGGAGGGCAGATACGCAGTATTTT
TRBV29-1	many	NA	TRBJ2-6	CSVSSGANVLTF	TGCAGCGTCTCTTCTGGGGCCAACGTCCTGACTTTC
TRBV7-2	NA	NA	TRBJ1-2	CASSLGWFYGYTF	TGTGCCAGCAGCTTAGGCTGGTTCTATGGCTACACCTTC
TRBV7-2	many	NA	TRBJ2-5	CASSPGPGGKYQETQYF	TGTGCCAGCAGCCCCGGCCCTGGCGGAAAGTACCAAGAGACCCAGTACTTC
TRBV20-1	many	NA	TRBJ1-2	CSAPTGGLRGYTF	TGCAGTGCCCCGACGGGGGGCCTAAGGGGCTACACCTTC
TRBV5-6	many	NA	TRBJ2-7	CASSSGPSSYEQYF	TGTGCCAGCAGCTCCGGGCCCAGCTCCTACGAGCAGTACTTC
TRBV7-2	NA	NA	TRBJ2-7	CASSLAGNTAYEQYF	TGTGCCAGCAGCCTGGCGGGGAATACCGCCTACGAGCAGTACTTC
TRBV12-3/TRBV12-4	many	NA	TRBJ2-2	CASSEAARTGELFF	TGTGCCAGCAGCGAAGCCGCACGCACCGGGGAGCTGTTTTTT
TRBV6-6	many	NA	TRBJ1-2	CASSYFTNLNYGYTF	TGTGCCAGCAGTTACTTCACGAACCTCAACTATGGCTACACCTTC
TRBV11-2	many	NA	TRBJ2-1	CASSLDIGGSYNEQFF	TGTGCCAGCAGCTTAGATATAGGGGGCTCCTACAATGAGCAGTTCTTC
TRBV21-1	NA	NA	TRBJ2-3	CASSKATRDREEGEADTQYF	TGTGCCAGCAGCAAAGCCACACGGGACAGAGAGGAAGGAGAGGCAGATACGCAGTATTTT
TRBV29-1	many	NA	TRBJ2-4	CSVGDVIQYF	TGCAGCGTTGGGGATGTCATTCAGTACTTC
TRBV6-6	many	TRBD1	TRBJ1-1	CASRPGQGHGTEAFF	TGTGCCAGCCGGCCGGGACAGGGACACGGCACTGAAGCTTTCTTT
TRBV29-1	many	NA	TRBJ2-3	CSVVRTPGDTQYF	TGCAGCGTTGTCAGGACTCCAGGGGATACGCAGTATTTT
TRBV7-6	few	NA	TRBJ1-1	CASSSGPPANTEAFF	TGTGCCAGCAGCTCCGGGCCCCCTGCAAACACTGAAGCTTTCTTT
TRBV12-3/TRBV12-4	many	NA	TRBJ1-6	CASSLGGNTLHF	TGTGCCAGCAGTTTAGGGGGAAACACCCTCCACTTT
TRBV9	many	TRBD2	TRBJ2-3	CASSVELAGGLTDTQYF	TGTGCCAGCAGCGTAGAACTAGCGGGGGGGCTGACAGATACGCAGTATTTT
TRBV9	many	NA	TRBJ1-3	CASSSHLGESGNTIYF	TGTGCCAGCAGCTCTCACTTAGGGGAATCTGGAAACACCATATATTTT
TRBV29-1	NA	NA	TRBJ1-1	CSVESVRMNTEAFF	TGCAGCGTTGAAAGCGTGAGGATGAACACTGAAGCTTTCTTT
TRBV5-1	NA	TRBD2	TRBJ2-1	CASSFFSGDYRNEQFF	TGCGCCAGCAGCTTCTTTTCGGGGGACTACAGGAATGAGCAGTTCTTC
TRBV20-1	many	NA	TRBJ2-7	CSAALDGSSYEQYF	TGCAGTGCCGCATTGGACGGATCGTCCTACGAGCAGTACTTC
TRBV11-2	NA	NA	TRBJ2-5	CASSQDSGWETQYF	TGTGCCAGCAGTCAAGATAGCGGATGGGAGACCCAGTACTTC
TRBV20-1	many	TRBD2	TRBJ2-3	CSATISGRSDTQYF	TGCAGTGCTACTATTAGCGGGAGAAGCGATACGCAGTATTTT
TRBV27	many	NA	TRBJ2-2	CASRTGEELFF	TGTGCCAGCAGAACCGGGGAGGAGCTGTTTTTT
TRBV3-1	many	NA	TRBJ1-1	CASSLLDRNTEAFF	TGTGCCAGCAGCCTGCTCGACAGGAACACTGAAGCTTTCTTT
TRBV5-4	NA	NA	TRBJ2-1	CASVTRGRAQSEQFF	TGTGCCAGCGTCACCAGGGGTAGGGCCCAAAGTGAGCAGTTCTTC
TRBV2	many	TRBD2	TRBJ2-3	CASSVPSVAGTASTDTQYF	TGTGCCAGCAGTGTCCCTTCGGTAGCGGGTACAGCTAGCACAGATACGCAGTATTTT
TRBV20-1	NA	NA	TRBJ1-3	CSAQMGAGNTIYF	TGCAGTGCCCAGATGGGGGCTGGAAACACCATATATTTT
TRBV12-3/TRBV12-4	many	NA	TRBJ2-1	CASSLNRRQFF	TGTGCCAGCAGTTTAAACCGCAGGCAGTTCTTC
TRBV7-2	many	NA	TRBJ1-2	CASSLVGTRGYTF	TGTGCCAGCAGCTTAGTAGGCACTAGAGGCTACACCTTC
TRBV11-2	many	TRBD1	TRBJ1-2	CASSRGTGKHYGYTF	TGTGCCAGCAGCCGAGGGACAGGGAAACACTATGGCTACACCTTC
TRBV7-3	many	TRBD2	TRBJ2-1	CASSSRGGIYNEQFF	TGTGCCAGCAGCTCCCGGGGGGGCATCTACAATGAGCAGTTCTTC
TRBV11-2	many	NA	TRBJ2-1	CASSLDGAPYNEQFF	TGTGCCAGCAGCTTAGACGGGGCCCCCTACAATGAGCAGTTCTTC
TRBV6-4	many	NA	TRBJ2-1	CASSRGLSNEQFF	TGTGCCAGCAGCCGGGGCCTGAGCAATGAGCAGTTCTTC
TRBV5-4	many	TRBD1	TRBJ1-1	CASSPDRVGGTEAFF	TGTGCCAGCAGCCCTGACAGGGTCGGGGGCACTGAAGCTTTCTTT
TRBV6-2/TRBV6-3	few	TRBD1	TRBJ2-1	CASRLDRGPYNEQFF	TGTGCCAGCAGGCTCGACAGGGGCCCCTACAATGAGCAGTTCTTC
TRBV5-1	many	NA	TRBJ2-5	CASSDQETQYF	TGCGCCAGCAGCGACCAAGAGACCCAGTACTTC